The next 11 T cell receptor beta chains were all read from a single sample in a study of long-term antiretroviral therapy in people with HIV. The assay used was immunoSEQ (version v3.0), run at survey level. Repertoires were generated with immunoSEQ multiplex PCR, while TCRdb's copy carries only in-frame clones and drops some. The repertoire consists of fewer than 35,000 clones, with around 97% occurring once and the leading ten covering around 2.7%. The sample here was unsorted PBMCs, taken 6.9 years after starting antiretroviral therapy. The receptors here all came from a man younger than 40 with HIV.

This chain uses TRBV4-2 with TRBJ1-1, with D possibly being TRBD1 (6 bases). The V gene lost 1 base and the J gene lost 3 bases, with 12 bases spanning the gap. Germline V gene data show CDR1 as LGHNA and CDR2 as YNFKEQ. The CDR3 is 15 residues long. The chain's CDR3 is CASSQVLGGDTEAFF. CDR3 DNA sequence: TGTGCCAGCAGCCAAGTTTTAGGGGGTGACACTGAAGCTTTCTTT.

The chain is built from TRBV4-3 and TRBJ2-5; no clear D. Germline V lookup: CDR1 LGHNA, CDR2 YSLEER. Trimming left V 2 bases short and J 1 base short, with 11 bases between. The CDR3 sequence is 15 residues long. For the CDR3, the DNA is TGCGCCAGCAGCCAAACTTCCGGATTCCAAGAGACCCAGTACTTC. Translated, it gives CASSQTSGFQETQYF.

This clone was recorded once. The rearrangement uses TRBV25-1 and TRBJ2-2; D is undetermined. The V gene lost 4 bases and the J gene lost 7 bases, with 10 bases spanning the gap. Germline V gives CDR1 MGHDK, CDR2 SYGVNS. The CDR3 has 13 amino acids. The DNA of the CDR3 is TGTGCCAGCAGTGGTTCCGCGAGCGGGGAGCTGTTTTTT. This encodes CASSGSASGELFF. Drawing the rest from reference TRBV25-1 and TRBJ2-2, the complete variable domain is EADIYQTPRYLVIGTGKKITLECSQTMGHDKMYWYQQDPGMELHLIHYSYGVNSTEKGDLSSESTVSRIRTEHFPLTLESARPSHTSQYLCASSGSASGELFFGEGSRLTVL.

V gene TRBV6-4 combines with J gene TRBJ2-3; maybe TRBD1 (5 bases). Germline V lookup: CDR1 MRHNA, CDR2 SNTAGT. This CDR3 has 16 residues. Trimming removed 5 bases at V and 0 bases at J, with 15 bases between. The CDR3 sequence: CASSPAAGSSTDTQYF. The CDR3 DNA reads as TGTGCCAGCAGTCCGGCGGCAGGGTCGAGCACAGATACGCAGTATTTT.

This clone has just one count. CDR3 coding DNA: TGTGCCAGCAGCCCGCGGACAGGGACTCCCTACGAGCAGTACTTC. It codes for CASSPRTGTPYEQYF. This rearrangement joins TRBV9 to TRBJ2-7; TRBD1 matches 8 bases. Germline V gives CDR1 SGDLS, CDR2 YYNGEE. J lost 2 bases, V lost 4 bases, and 8 bases had no gene match. This CDR3 spans 15 amino acids. Full variable domain (rest looked up from reference TRBV9 and TRBJ2-7): DSGVTQTPKHLITATGQRVTLRCSPRSGDLSVYWYQQSLDQGLQFLIQYYNGEERAKGNILERFSAQQFPDLHSELNLSSLELGDSALYFCASSPRTGTPYEQYFGPGTRLTVT.

This chain connects TRBV7-2 to TRBJ2-3; D uncertain. Germline V gives CDR1 SGHTA, CDR2 FQGNSA. The CDR3 is 16 amino acids. Trimming left V 2 bases short and J 3 bases short, with 15 bases between. CDR3 sequence: CASSLSQAVQTDTQYF. CDR3 coding DNA: TGTGCCAGCAGCTTATCTCAGGCAGTTCAAACAGATACGCAGTATTTT. The full variable domain, completed using reference TRBV7-2 and TRBJ2-3, is GAGVSQSPSNKVTEKGKDVELRCDPISGHTALYWYRQSLGQGLEFLIYFQGNSAPDKSGLPSDRFSAERTGGSVSTLTIQRTQQEDSAVYLCASSLSQAVQTDTQYFGPGTRLTVL.

The chain couples TRBV6-5 to TRBJ2-1; no firm D call. This CDR3 comprises 14 residues. V was cut by 2 bases and J by 4 bases, with 9 bases left in between. The germline gives CDR1 MNHEY, CDR2 SVGAGI. The chain's CDR3 is CASSYGGVYNEQFF. The DNA of the CDR3 is TGTGCCAGCAGTTACGGTGGCGTATACAATGAGCAGTTCTTC.

The chain is built from TRBV5-6 and TRBJ2-7; TRBD2 agrees at 14 bases. The CDR3 consists of 16 residues. Germline assignment: CDR1 SGHDT and CDR2 YYEEEE. Trimming at V came to 1 base and at J to 6 bases, leaving 6 bases not matched to a gene. This CDR3 is CASSLRTTSGRVEQYF. The CDR3 DNA reads TGTGCCAGCAGCTTGAGGACGACTAGCGGGAGGGTCGAGCAGTACTTC.

The chain uses TRBV2 and TRBJ1-2; possibly TRBD1 for D (5 bases). The CDR3 contains 13 residues. Germline loops: CDR1 SNHLY, CDR2 FYNNEI. Trimming stripped 8 bases from V and 4 bases from J, with 14 bases between. CDR3 nucleotides: TGTGCCAGCTGTAGGGGACGGCCCTATGGCTACACCTTC. Its protein is CASCRGRPYGYTF. Using reference TRBV2 and TRBJ1-2 for the parts outside the CDR3, the full variable domain is EPEVTQTPSHQVTQMGQEVILRCVPISNHLYFYWYRQILGQKVEFLVSFYNNEISEKSEIFDDQFSVERPDGSNFTLKIRSTKLEDSAMYFCASCRGRPYGYTFGSGTRLTVV.

The chain is built from TRBV4-1 and TRBJ2-7, with TRBD2 identical over 10 bases. V gave up 6 bases and J gave up 2 bases; unmatched junction bases: 10. The CDR3 contains 16 residues. Germline V gene data show CDR1 as MGHRA and CDR2 as YSYEKL. DNA of the CDR3: TGCGCCAGCAGTCACCCGGCACTAGCGGGGCCCTACGAGCAGTACTTC. Protein product: CASSHPALAGPYEQYF.

The genes are TRBV9 and TRBJ1-1; maybe TRBD1 (5 bases). The CDR3 contains 14 residues. Trimming removed 0 bases from V and 6 bases from J, with 12 bases in between. Germline CDR1 SGDLS, CDR2 YYNGEE. Here the CDR3 reads CASSVDGGFSEAFF. The CDR3 DNA reads as TGTGCCAGCAGCGTAGACGGGGGGTTTTCTGAAGCTTTCTTT.